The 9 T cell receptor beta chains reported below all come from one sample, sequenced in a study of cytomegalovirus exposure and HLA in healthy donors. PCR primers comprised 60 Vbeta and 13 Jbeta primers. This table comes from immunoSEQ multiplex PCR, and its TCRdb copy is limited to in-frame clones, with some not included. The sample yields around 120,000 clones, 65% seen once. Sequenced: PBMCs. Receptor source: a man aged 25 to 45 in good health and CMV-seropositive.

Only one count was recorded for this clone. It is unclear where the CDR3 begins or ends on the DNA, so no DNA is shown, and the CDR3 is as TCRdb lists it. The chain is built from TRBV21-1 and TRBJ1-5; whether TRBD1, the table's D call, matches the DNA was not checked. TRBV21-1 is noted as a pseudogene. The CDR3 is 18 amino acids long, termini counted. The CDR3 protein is CASSKVGQGSYSNQPQHF.

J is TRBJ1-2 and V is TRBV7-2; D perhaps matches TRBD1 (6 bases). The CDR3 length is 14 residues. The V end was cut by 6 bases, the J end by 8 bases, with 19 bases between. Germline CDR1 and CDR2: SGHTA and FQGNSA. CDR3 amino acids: CASSFWGEGEGYTF. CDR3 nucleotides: TGTGCCAGCAGTTTCTGGGGCGAGGGGGAAGGCTACACCTTC.

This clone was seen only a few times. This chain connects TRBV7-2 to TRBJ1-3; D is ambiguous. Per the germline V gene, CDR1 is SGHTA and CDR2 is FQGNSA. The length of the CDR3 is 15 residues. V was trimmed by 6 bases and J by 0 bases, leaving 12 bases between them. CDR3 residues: CASRPGLYSGNTIYF. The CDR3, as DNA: TGTGCCAGCAGACCGGGTCTCTACTCTGGAAACACCATATATTTT.

DNA for the CDR3: TGCGCCAGCAGCCGAAACCCCCGGGAGGGGGGCTACACCTTC. Protein product: CASSRNPREGGYTF. V gene TRBV4-1 combines with J gene TRBJ1-2; D may be TRBD1 (5 bases). This CDR3 has 14 amino acids. Germline lookup yields CDR1 MGHRA and CDR2 YSYEKL. V gave up 4 bases and J gave up 8 bases, with 17 bases separating them.

Here the CDR3 reads CASGGQLNTEAFF. The CDR3 DNA follows: TGTGCCAGCGGCGGACAGCTGAACACTGAAGCTTTCTTT. This rearrangement joins TRBV2 to TRBJ1-1; D perhaps matches TRBD1 (6 bases). CDR1 and CDR2 from the germline V gene are SNHLY and FYNNEI. The CDR3 is 13 amino acids. V lost 8 bases and J lost 0, with 10 bases in between.

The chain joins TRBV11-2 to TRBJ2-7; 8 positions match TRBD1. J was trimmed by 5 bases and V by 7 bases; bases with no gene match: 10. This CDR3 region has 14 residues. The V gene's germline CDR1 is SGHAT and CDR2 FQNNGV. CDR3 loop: CASTTDRENHEQYF. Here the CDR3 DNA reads TGTGCCAGCACCACGGACAGGGAAAATCACGAGCAGTACTTC.

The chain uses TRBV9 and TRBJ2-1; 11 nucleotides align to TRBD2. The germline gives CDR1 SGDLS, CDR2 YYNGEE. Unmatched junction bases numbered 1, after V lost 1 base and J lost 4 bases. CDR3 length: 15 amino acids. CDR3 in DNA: TGTGCCAGCAGCGTACTAGCGGGGGGTTACAATGAGCAGTTCTTC. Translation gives CASSVLAGGYNEQFF.

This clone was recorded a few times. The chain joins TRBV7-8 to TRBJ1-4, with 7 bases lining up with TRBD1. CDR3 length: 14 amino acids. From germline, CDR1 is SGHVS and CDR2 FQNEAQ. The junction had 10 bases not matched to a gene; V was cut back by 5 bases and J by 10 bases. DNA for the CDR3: TGTGCCAGCAGCAAACAGGGGCTGACAGCAAAACTGTTTTTT. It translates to CASSKQGLTAKLFF.

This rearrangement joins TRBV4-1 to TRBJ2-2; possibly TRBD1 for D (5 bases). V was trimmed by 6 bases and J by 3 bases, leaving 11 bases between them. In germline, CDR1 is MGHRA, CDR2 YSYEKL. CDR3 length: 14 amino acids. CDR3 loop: CASRWLGDTGELFF. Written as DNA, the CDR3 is TGCGCCAGCAGGTGGCTAGGGGACACCGGGGAGCTGTTTTTT.